There are many counts of the clone carrying this T cell receptor beta chain. The naive CD8 libraries originated from between roughly 18,000 and 1,000,000 sorted cells and drew on 10%, 30% or 50% RNA. Researchers sorted naive CD8 T cells as cells that were CD8+CD4-CCR7+CD45RA+. Libraries of bulk TCR were made by previously described methods (with listed TCR primers). TCRdb re-called the PCR reads through MiXCR, storing one row per CDR3 protein. The sample lists about 640,000 distinct CDR3 sequences, just under 20% occurring once. The CDR3 contains 15 residues. V was clipped by 3 bases and J by 4 bases; unmatched bases: 3. CDR1 and CDR2 from the germline V gene are MNHNS and SASEGT. The sample is drawn from a study of molecular identifiers for immune sequencing clone quantification.

Sequencing used naive CD8+ T cells from blood, with Jurkat cell RNA spiked in. The subset denotes: FACS-sorted CD8+CD4-CCR7+CD45RA+ naive T cells. This TCR came from a human donor in good health. Some libraries in this study had Jurkat cell RNA spiked in. The rearrangement joins TRBV6-1 to TRBJ2-3; 11 positions agree with TRBD2. CDR3 loop: CASSDSGGASDTQYF. The CDR3 DNA sequence: TGTGCCAGCAGTGATAGCGGGGGGGCATCAGATACGCAGTATTTT.